This TCR beta chain was identified during a study of beta chain features in type 1 diabetes (dated by TCRdb to the late 2010s). As for the study more broadly: Mean age, gender distribution, total cell number and subset yield were not different between patients and healthy donors. A total of about 100 million sorted cells were examined across all samples, and RNA yield correlated strongly with the number of cells per subset. In the study, recently diagnosed type 1 diabetes patients and matched healthy donors were compared on the TCRB repertoires of their sorted circulating CD4+ T cell subsets. Regulatory and stem cell-like memory subsets were obtained from only 8 patients and roughly eight healthy donors, while naive and central memory subsets were obtained from all 28 donors. On the study overall, not on this receptor specifically: Shorter templates might have been favored by PCR, but patient and control samples were amplified and corrected together, so both groups would have been affected equally by any skew. Fewer insertions and more nucleotide deletions at VDJ recombination sites were observed in patients with type 1 diabetes, implying thymic rearrangement abnormalities. A moderate but significant shortening of TCRB CDR3 length was observed in type 1 diabetes patients in all four CD4+ subsets. The naive, central memory and regulatory TCRB repertoires appeared to resemble one another more closely among patients than among healthy donors. Because cDNA was sequenced instead of genomic DNA, activated cells with high expression could be over-represented, although the groups did not differ in activation or CD3 levels. Because small numbers of individuals were included in the HLA sub-analyses, any influence of HLA type on TCRB rearrangement was left unresolved.

The entire isolated RNA was reverse transcribed using the High Capacity cDNA Reverse Transcription Kit, and thus expressed TCRB transcripts were sequenced. Deep immunoSEQ sequencing was performed on naive, central memory and regulatory T cell samples, with an average of about 3.57 million total reads per sample. Sorted cells were lysed in RLT buffer, and RNA was extracted using DNase-treated RNeasy Micro or Mini kits according to cell number. To prevent cross-contamination, every cell subset was processed on its own, while patient and healthy donor samples were processed together. The immunoSEQ multiplex PCR was used to amplify TCRB sequences from cDNA, yielding 87-bp fragments that span the CDR3 region. Sequencing of the amplicons was performed on the Illumina HiSeq platform. From the authors' description of their analysis: Synthetic template baselines were used to correct PCR bias computationally, reads within Hamming distance 2 were collapsed together, and singletons that could not be merged were discarded. Reads were aligned against IMGT to assign V, D and J genes, CDR3 length and insertions or deletions at six rearrangement sites. Within each subset, clonotype counts were normalized to sorted cell number, and only after that were true diversity and Gini coefficients computed with the tcR R package. Repertoire sharing was quantified using the overlap coefficient calculated on TCRB nucleotide sequences. As stored in TCRdb, this immuneACCESS dataset retains in-frame rearrangements with V and J assigned. A fraction of the clones does not appear; measured against another copy, unresolved V genes explain less than half of the discrepancy, and the remainder lacks a known reason. That table is the source of V, J and clone size, and D and trimming were worked out from the DNA. The sample table lists 120,000 to 150,000 clones, roughly 9.7% of them with a count of one. The leading ten clones occupy 0.55% to 0.75% of the sample.

This clone was detected a few times. Its antigen target is currently unknown. Qualities for individual bases were not recorded, and no much larger clone is one base off. From each donor, a single peripheral blood sample of 90 to 150 mL on average was drawn into heparinised tubes. A BD FACSAria II and a panel including CD45RO, CCR7, CD25, CD127, CD95 and CD27 were used to sort naive, central memory, regulatory and stem cell-like memory CD4+ T cells. Every sorted population had a purity above 95%. PBMCs were isolated right away by Lymphoprep density gradient centrifugation and were stained directly, without culture. To minimize batch effects, samples were stained and sorted in pairs, one healthy donor with one patient per experiment. The CDR3 spans 15 residues, from the cysteine through the phenylalanine. The CDR3 DNA has 45 bases and is translated from base 1. The germline V gene encodes CDR1 SEHNR and CDR2 FQNEAQ (reference sequence). V is pared back by 3 bases and J by 5 bases, with 16 bases lying between the germline termini.

The sample consisted of central memory CD4+ T cells from blood. The receptor was isolated from a woman in her 40s in good health. The V and J segments used are TRBV7-9 and TRBJ2-5, with TRBD2 tentatively as D gene (7 bases match). The CDR3 region reads CASSFARGAGETQYF. The nucleotides are TGTGCCAGCAGCTTTGCACGGGGGGCCGGGGAGACCCAGTACTTC. Extended through the reference TRBV7-9 and TRBJ2-5 proteins, this CDR3 yields the full variable domain: DTGVSQNPRHKITKRGQNVTFRCDPISEHNRLYWYRQTLGQGPEFLTYFQNEAQLEKSRLLSDRFSAERPKGSFSTLEIQRTEQGDSAMYLCASSFARGAGETQYFGPGTRLLVL.